This TCR beta chain was identified during a study of blood T cells in healthy people across ages. This CDR3 contains 13 residues. Extraction yielded at least 6 micrograms of total RNA per sample. This clonotype was seen only a few times. Its matching antigen is unknown. A second PCR, run for roughly 6 to 11 cycles, used a sample-barcoded 5' primer plus a J-beta primer mix. TCRdb fed the 5' RACE reads into MiXCR, producing one record per CDR3 protein. The top ten clones hold under 3% of a sample with approximately 780,000 distinct CDR3 sequences, roughly 24% of them seen once. Broader study findings: Unsorted PBMCs blocked a conclusive comparison of naive and antigen-experienced cells.

The sample was also reused in another study, on T cells of mothers and their children. According to that study: Mothers yielded over 8 million CDR3 reads, children some 3 million each. The search for persistent microchimeric T cell clones detected none.

The clonotype originates from a boy between 10 and 17 years old in good health. Sequencing was carried out using blood. The chain has TRBV12-3 or TRBV12-4 and TRBJ2-1; D possibly corresponds to TRBD1 (5 bases). Near its end, the DNA agrees better with TRBJ2-5, so the J call may be wrong. In nucleotides, the CDR3 is TGTGCCAGCAGTTCAGGGTTCCGAGAGACCCAGTACTTC. Its protein is CASSSGFRETQYF.